This record concerns one T cell receptor beta chain sequence. The protocol was immunoSEQ multiplex PCR, while the TCRdb copy is restricted to in-frame clones and leaves out a portion. The table lists fewer than 85,000 clones, less than 90% of them singletons. The sample belongs to a study of blood T cell repertoires in COVID-19. The clonotype originates from a human donor in a cohort sampled during active COVID-19. Sequencing used peripheral blood.

The CDR3 DNA is TGTGCCAGCAGCCAACTCCCTGGCTCGCAAGAGACCCAGTACTTC. It translates to CASSQLPGSQETQYF. The genes are TRBV4-2 and TRBJ2-5; D not certain. Germline lookup yields CDR1 LGHNA and CDR2 YNFKEQ. V shed 2 bases and J shed 2 bases, with 12 bases lying between them. The CDR3 runs 15 residues.